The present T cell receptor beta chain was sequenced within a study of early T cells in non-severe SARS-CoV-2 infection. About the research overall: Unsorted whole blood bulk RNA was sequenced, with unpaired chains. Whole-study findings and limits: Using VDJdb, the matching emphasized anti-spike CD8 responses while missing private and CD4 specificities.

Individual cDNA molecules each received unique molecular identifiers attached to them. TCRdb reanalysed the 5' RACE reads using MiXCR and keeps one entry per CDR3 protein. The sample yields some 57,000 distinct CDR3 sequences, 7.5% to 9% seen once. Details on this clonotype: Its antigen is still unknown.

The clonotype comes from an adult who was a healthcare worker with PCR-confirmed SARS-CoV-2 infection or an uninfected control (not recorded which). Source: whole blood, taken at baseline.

Here the CDR3 reads CASSLSISSPDTQYF. The CDR3 DNA reads TGTGCCAGCAGCTTAAGCATCAGTAGCCCAGATACGCAGTATTTT. This chain uses TRBV7-3 with TRBJ2-3; D not certain. Germline V gives CDR1 SGHTA, CDR2 FQGTGA. The V end lost 1 base, the J end lost 4 bases, and 12 bases lay between the germline ends. CDR3 length: 15 amino acids.